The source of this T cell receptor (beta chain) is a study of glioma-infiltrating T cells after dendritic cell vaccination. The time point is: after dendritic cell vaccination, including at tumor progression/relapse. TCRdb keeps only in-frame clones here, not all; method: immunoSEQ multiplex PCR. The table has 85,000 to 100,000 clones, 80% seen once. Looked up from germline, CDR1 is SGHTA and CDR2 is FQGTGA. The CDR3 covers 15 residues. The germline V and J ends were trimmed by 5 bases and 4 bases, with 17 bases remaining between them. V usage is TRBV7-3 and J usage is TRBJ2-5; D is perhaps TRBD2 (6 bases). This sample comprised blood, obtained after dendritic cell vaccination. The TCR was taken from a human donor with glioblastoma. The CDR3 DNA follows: TGTGCCAGCAGCCCGACGGGGGTTGCCTCAGAGACCCAGTACTTC. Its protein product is CASSPTGVASETQYF.